This section outlines one T cell receptor (beta chain) sequence together with its context. Its antigen is as yet unknown. This entry belongs to a study of T-cell memory formation after mild COVID-19. Study-wide results and limits: Contracting CD4+ clones sat mainly in CM and EM; CD8+ in EMRA. There were some responding clones in pre-infection memory, which suggested that cross-reactive memory had joined.

Unmatched junction bases numbered 11, after V lost 4 bases and J lost 6 bases. The CDR3 spans 16 residues. The germline V gene encodes CDR1 SGHRS and CDR2 YFSETQ. Using its own MiXCR run on the 5' RACE reads, TCRdb lists one record per CDR3 protein. The sample records about 150,000 distinct CDR3 sequences, about 28% being singletons. The receptor was derived from an adult woman who had mild COVID-19 (a few samples of this study predate the infection). Cell type and time point are not known. J is TRBJ2-1 and V is TRBV5-1; 9 nucleotides agree with TRBD1. Material: PBMCs or a T cell subset sorted from them (not recorded which). The CDR3 DNA sequence: TGCGCCAGCAGCGTGGCACAGGGGGCGAGAACCAATGAGCAGTTCTTC. It is translated as CASSVAQGARTNEQFF.